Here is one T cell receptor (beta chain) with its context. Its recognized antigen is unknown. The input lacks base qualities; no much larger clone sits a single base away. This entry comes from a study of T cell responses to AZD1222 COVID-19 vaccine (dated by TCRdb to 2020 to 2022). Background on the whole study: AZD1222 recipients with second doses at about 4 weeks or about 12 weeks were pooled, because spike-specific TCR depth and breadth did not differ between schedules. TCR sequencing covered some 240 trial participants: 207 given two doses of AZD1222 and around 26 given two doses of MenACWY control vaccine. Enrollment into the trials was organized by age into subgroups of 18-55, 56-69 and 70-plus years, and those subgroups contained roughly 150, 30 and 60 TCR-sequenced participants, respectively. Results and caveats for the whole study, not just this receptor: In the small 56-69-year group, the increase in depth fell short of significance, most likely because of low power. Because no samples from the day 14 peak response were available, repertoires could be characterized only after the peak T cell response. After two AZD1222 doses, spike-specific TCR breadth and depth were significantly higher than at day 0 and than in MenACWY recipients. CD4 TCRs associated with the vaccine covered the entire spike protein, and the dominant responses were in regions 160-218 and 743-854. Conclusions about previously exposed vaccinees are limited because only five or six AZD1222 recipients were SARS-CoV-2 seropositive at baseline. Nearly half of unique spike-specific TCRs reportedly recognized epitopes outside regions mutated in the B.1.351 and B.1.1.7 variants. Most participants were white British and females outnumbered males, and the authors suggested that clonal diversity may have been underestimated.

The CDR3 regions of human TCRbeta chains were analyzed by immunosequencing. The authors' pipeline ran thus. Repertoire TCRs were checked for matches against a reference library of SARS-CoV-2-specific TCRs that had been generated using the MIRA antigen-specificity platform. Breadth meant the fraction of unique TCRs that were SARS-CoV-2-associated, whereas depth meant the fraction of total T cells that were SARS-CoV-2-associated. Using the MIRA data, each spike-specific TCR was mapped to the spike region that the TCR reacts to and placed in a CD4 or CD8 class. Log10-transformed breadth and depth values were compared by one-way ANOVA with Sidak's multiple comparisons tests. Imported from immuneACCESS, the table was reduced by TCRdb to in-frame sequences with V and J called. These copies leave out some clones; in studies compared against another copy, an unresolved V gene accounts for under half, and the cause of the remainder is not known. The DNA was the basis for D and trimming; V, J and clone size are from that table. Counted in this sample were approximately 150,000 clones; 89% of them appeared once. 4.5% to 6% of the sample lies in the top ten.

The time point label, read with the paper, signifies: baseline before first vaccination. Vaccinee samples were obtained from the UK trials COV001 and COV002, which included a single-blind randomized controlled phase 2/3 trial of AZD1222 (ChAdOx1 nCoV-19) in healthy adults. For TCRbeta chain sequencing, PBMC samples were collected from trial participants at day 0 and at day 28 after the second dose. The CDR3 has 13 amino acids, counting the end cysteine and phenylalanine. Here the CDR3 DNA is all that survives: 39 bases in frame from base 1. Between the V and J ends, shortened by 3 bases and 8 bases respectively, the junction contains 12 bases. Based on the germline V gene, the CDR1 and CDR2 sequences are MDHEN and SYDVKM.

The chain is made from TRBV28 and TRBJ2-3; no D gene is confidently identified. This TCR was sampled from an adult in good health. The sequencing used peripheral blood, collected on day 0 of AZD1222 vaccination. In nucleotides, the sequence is TGTGCCAGCAGTTTGGCCCGGACGGGTACGCAGTATTTT. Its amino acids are CASSLARTGTQYF.